These T cell receptor beta chains were read from a single sample in a study of TIL therapy for anti-PD-1-resistant metastatic lung cancer. Using immunoSEQ multiplex PCR, the repertoire was profiled, and TCRdb retains in-frame clones only, with some absent. The sample yields some 60,000 clones, roughly 66% seen once. Material: blood, obtained at baseline. Receptors were obtained from a person aged 25-85 years with non-small cell lung cancer. The CDR3 runs from the conserved cysteine through the conserved F or W. The order of the fields is V gene, D gene, CDR3 length, J gene, clone size, CDR3 DNA, CDR3 protein. A D gene is named only where the DNA matches it firmly. Rows may omit the clone size; those that give it use once, few, many or a size class.

TRBV19	.	13	TRBJ2-6	.	TGTGCCACCAGAGCCTCTGGGGCCAACGTCCTGACTTTC	CATRASGANVLTF
TRBV18	TRBD1	17	TRBJ1-6	.	TGTGCCAGCTCAACGTCGGGCGGGACAGGGGGCGCTTCACCCCTCCACTTT	CASSTSGGTGGASPLHF
TRBV19	.	16	TRBJ2-3	.	TGTGCCAGTAGTAAGGGGGACGGAGTAAGCACAGATACGCAGTATTTT	CASSKGDGVSTDTQYF
TRBV7-2	TRBD2	16	TRBJ2-1	.	TGTGCCAGCAGCCCTACAGCGGGGAGCGTCTACAATGAGCAGTTCTTC	CASSPTAGSVYNEQFF
TRBV28	.	15	TRBJ1-2	.	TGTGCCAGCAGTTTAATTAGCGTCAGATGGGGTGGCTACACCTTC	CASSLISVRWGGYTF
TRBV19	.	16	TRBJ1-6	few	TGTGCCAGTAGTAGCAGGGACGGGTCCTATAATTCACCCCTCCACTTT	CASSSRDGSYNSPLHF
TRBV23-1	.	8	TRBJ1-2	.	TGCGCCAGCCCTAGCTACACCTTC	CASPSYTF
TRBV7-9	.	15	TRBJ1-4	.	TGTGCCAGCAGCTTAGGGGACGTGGAACGTGAAAAACTGTTTTTT	CASSLGDVEREKLFF
TRBV30	TRBD1	14	TRBJ1-2	few	TGTGCCTGGAGTCCCGGGACAGGACACTATGGCTACACCTTC	CAWSPGTGHYGYTF
TRBV10-1	.	15	TRBJ1-6	.	TGCGCCAGCAGTGAAGGACTCGGGGGTAATTCACCCCTCCACTTT	CASSEGLGGNSPLHF
TRBV10-2	TRBD2	15	TRBJ2-5	.	TGCGCCAGCAGACTAGCGGGAGGTTCAGGAGAGACCCAGTACTTC	CASRLAGGSGETQYF
TRBV30	.	15	TRBJ1-3	.	TGTGCCTGGAGTTTGATGAGCGGCTCTGGAAACACCATATATTTT	CAWSLMSGSGNTIYF
TRBV5-4	.	14	TRBJ2-5	.	TGTGCCAGCAGCTTGGCGCAGGGGTCGGAGACCCAGTACTTC	CASSLAQGSETQYF
TRBV6-6	TRBD2	13	TRBJ2-5	.	TGTGCCAGCAGTTGGGCGGGAGAAGAGACCCAGTACTTC	CASSWAGEETQYF